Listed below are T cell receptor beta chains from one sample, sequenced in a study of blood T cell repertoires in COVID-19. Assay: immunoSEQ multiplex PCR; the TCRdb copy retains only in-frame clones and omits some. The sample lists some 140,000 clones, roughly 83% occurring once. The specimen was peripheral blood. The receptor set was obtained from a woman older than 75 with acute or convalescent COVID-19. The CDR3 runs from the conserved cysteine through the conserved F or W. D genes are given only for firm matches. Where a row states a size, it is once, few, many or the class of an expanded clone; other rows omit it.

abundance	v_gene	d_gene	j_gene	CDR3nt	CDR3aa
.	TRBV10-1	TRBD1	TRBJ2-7	TGCGCCAGCAGTACCAGAAACAGGGGGTGCGAGCAGTACTTC	CASSTRNRGCEQYF
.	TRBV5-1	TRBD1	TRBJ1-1	TGCGCCAGCCGACGGGAGGGGGCCACTGAAGCTTTCTTT	CASRREGATEAFF
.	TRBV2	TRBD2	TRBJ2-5	TGTGCCAGCAGTGTTTCAGGGACTAGGCAAGAGACCCAGTACTTC	CASSVSGTRQETQYF
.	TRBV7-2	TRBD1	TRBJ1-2	TGTGCCAGCACCCCCGAGGGGGCGGGAGGCTACACCTTC	CASTPEGAGGYTF
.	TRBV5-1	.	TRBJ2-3	TGCGCCAGCAGCTTACAGGGAGATACGCAGTATTTT	CASSLQGDTQYF
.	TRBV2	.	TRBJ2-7	TGTGCCAGCAGTGAAGCTAGGAGGCTCAGTTCCTACGAGCAGTACTTC	CASSEARRLSSYEQYF
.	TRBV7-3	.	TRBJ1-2	TGTGCCAGCAGCCCGGGAACGCCTAACTATGGCTACACCTTC	CASSPGTPNYGYTF
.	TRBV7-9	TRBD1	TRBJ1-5	TGTGCCAGCAGCCCCGGACAGGGAAATCAGCCCCAGCATTTT	CASSPGQGNQPQHF
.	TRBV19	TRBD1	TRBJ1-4	TGTGCCACCCAGACAGGGGCTAATGAAAAACTGTTTTTT	CATQTGANEKLFF
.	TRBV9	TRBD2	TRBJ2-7	TGTGCCAGTTCCAAGCGGGGTGACAGCTCCTACGAGCAGTACTTC	CASSKRGDSSYEQYF
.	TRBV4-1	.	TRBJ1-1	TGCGCCAGCAGCCAAGTTATCAGTTCTGTCCCTGAAGCTTTCTTT	CASSQVISSVPEAFF
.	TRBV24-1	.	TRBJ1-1	TGTGCCACCAGTGATTTTGGAGGGAGGGCTTTCTTT	CATSDFGGRAFF
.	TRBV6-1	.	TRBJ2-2	TGTGCCAGCAGTGAAGCGCAGACCGGGGAGCTGTTTTTT	CASSEAQTGELFF
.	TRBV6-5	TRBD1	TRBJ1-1	TGTGCCAGCACCAAGACAGGGGCATACACTGAAGCTTTCTTT	CASTKTGAYTEAFF
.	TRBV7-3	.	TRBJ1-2	TGTGCCAGCAGCTTACCGGGGGGCGGTGGCTACACCTTC	CASSLPGGGGYTF
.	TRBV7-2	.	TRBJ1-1	TGTGCCAGCAGCTTAGCGGGGCCTCGGACTGAAGCTTTCTTT	CASSLAGPRTEAFF
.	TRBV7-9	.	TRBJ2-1	TGTGCCAGCAGCTTGGGCCTTACTCCATACAATGAGCAGTTCTTC	CASSLGLTPYNEQFF
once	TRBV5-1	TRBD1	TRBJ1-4	TGCGCCAGCAGCTGGGAGACAGGGAATGAAAAACTGTTTTTT	CASSWETGNEKLFF
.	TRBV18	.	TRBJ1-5	TGTGCCAGCTCACCAGACACTTCGCCCCAGCATTTT	CASSPDTSPQHF
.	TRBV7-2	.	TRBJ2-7	TGTGCCAGCAGCTTACGGGCGGGGACGGGAACCTACGAGCAGTACTTC	CASSLRAGTGTYEQYF
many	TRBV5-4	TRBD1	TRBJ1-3	TGTGCCAGCAGCTCAGGACAGGGGATGGCAGGAAACACCATATATTTT	CASSSGQGMAGNTIYF
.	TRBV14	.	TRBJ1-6	TGTGCCAGCAGCCAAGACGGTGGACCCCTCCACTTT	CASSQDGGPLHF
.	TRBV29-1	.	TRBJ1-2	TGCAGCGTTGTAGAATTCGACTATGGCTACACCTTC	CSVVEFDYGYTF
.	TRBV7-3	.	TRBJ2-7	TGTGCCAGCAGCTTAACTGGCCAGGGAGGAGACGAGCAGTACTTC	CASSLTGQGGDEQYF
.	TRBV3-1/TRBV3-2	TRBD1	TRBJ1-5	TGTGCCAGCAGCCCCGGAGGGGCAGGGGGAGGCGATCAGCCCCAGCATTTT	CASSPGGAGGGDQPQHF
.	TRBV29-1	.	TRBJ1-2	TGCAGCGTTGATAGGCAGGGCTTCTATGGCTACACCTTC	CSVDRQGFYGYTF
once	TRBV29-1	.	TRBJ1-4	TGCAGCGTTGTGGCCAGGGATGGTGAAAAACTGTTTTTT	CSVVARDGEKLFF
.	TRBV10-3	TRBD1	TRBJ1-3	TGTGCCATCAGTGAGTCGACTCCCAGACAGGGGGGTACTGGAAACACCATATATTTT	CAISESTPRQGGTGNTIYF
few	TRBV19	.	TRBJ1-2	TGTGCCAGTAGTCTCCCCTACGGTGACACCAGCTATGGCTACACCTTC	CASSLPYGDTSYGYTF
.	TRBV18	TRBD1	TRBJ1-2	TGTGCCAGCTCACCACCGCTGGACAGGGTTAACTATGGCTACACCTTC	CASSPPLDRVNYGYTF
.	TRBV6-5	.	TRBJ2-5	TGTGCCAGCAGACAGGAGCAGGGTCCGGAGACCCAGTACTTC	CASRQEQGPETQYF
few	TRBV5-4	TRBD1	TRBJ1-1	TGTGCCAGCAGAGAGAGGGGGCGGGAAACTGAAGCTTTCTTT	CASRERGRETEAFF
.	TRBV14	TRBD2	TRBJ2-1	TGTGCCAGCAGCCCACTAGCGGGGGGTTTTAATGAGCAGTTCTTC	CASSPLAGGFNEQFF
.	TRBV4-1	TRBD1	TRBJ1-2	TGCGCCAGCAGCCAAGGGACAGGGGCAAACTATGGCTACACCTTC	CASSQGTGANYGYTF
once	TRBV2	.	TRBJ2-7	TGTGCCAGCAGGGTCCGGGGGGACACCTTATACGAGCAGTACTTC	CASRVRGDTLYEQYF
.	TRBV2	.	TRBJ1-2	TGTGCCAGCAGTGAAGATGGGGGGGCACAGGGCTATGGCTACACCTTC	CASSEDGGAQGYGYTF
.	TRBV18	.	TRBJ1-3	TGTGCCAGCTCAGCAGAAACCTCTGGAAACACCATATATTTT	CASSAETSGNTIYF
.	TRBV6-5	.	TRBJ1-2	TGTGCCAGCATGGGTATGGGCCTCTATGGCTACACCTTC	CASMGMGLYGYTF
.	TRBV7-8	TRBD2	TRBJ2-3	TGTGCCAGCAGCTTTTCATCCCGAGCGGGGGGAACAGATACGCAGTATTTT	CASSFSSRAGGTDTQYF
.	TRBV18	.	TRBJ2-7	TGTGCCAGCTCACCGGGGGGTGGCGAGCAGTACTTC	CASSPGGGEQYF
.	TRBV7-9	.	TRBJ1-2	TGTGCCAGCAGCTTAGAATGGACAGCTTATGGCTACACCTTC	CASSLEWTAYGYTF
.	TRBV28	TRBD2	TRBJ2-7	TGTGCCAGCAGCTACCCGGGACTAGCAAGAGGCTACGAGCAGTACTTC	CASSYPGLARGYEQYF
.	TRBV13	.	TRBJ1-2	TGTGCCAGCAGCCCCGGCCGCGGTGGGGGCTACACCTTC	CASSPGRGGGYTF
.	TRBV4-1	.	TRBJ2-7	TGCGCCAGCAGCCAAGGACTAGTCCTATACTACGAGCAGTACTTC	CASSQGLVLYYEQYF
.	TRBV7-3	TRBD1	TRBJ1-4	TGTGCCAGCAGACCGGGACAGGGAGAAACAAAACTGTTTTTT	CASRPGQGETKLFF
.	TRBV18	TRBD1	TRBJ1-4	TGTGCCAGCTCTGTCATTATAGGACAGGGTGGAAATGAAAAACTGTTTTTT	CASSVIIGQGGNEKLFF
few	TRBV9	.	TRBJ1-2	TGTGCCAGCAGCGTAGAGGGAGGATTGAACTATGGCTACACCTTC	CASSVEGGLNYGYTF
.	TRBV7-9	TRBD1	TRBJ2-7	TGTGCCAGCAGCTCAAGACAGGGTTGGGAGCAGTACTTC	CASSSRQGWEQYF
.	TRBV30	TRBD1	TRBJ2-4	TGTGCCTGGAGTACAGGGGGAGGCAAAAACATTCAGTACTTC	CAWSTGGGKNIQYF
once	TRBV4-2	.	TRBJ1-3	TGTGCCAGCAGCCAAGATAGAAGACACTTCTCTGGAAACACCATATATTTT	CASSQDRRHFSGNTIYF
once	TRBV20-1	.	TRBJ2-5	TGCAGTGCTAGTTACAGCCTCCAAGAGACCCAGTACTTC	CSASYSLQETQYF
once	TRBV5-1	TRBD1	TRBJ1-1	TGCGCCAGCAGCCCGGGTGGGACAGAGCCTGAAGCTTTCTTT	CASSPGGTEPEAFF
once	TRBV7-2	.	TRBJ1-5	TGTGCCAGCAGCTCGGGAAGGAGTCAGCCCCAGCATTTT	CASSSGRSQPQHF
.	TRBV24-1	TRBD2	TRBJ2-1	TGTGCCACCAGTGACTCGACTAGCGGGGGTTACAATGAGCAGTTCTTC	CATSDSTSGGYNEQFF
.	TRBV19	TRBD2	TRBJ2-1	TGTGCCAGTAGGCCAAGACTAGCGGATAGCTACAATGAGCAGTTCTTC	CASRPRLADSYNEQFF
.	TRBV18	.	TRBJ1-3	TGTGCCAGCTCACCAACGGGGTTCCGAAACACCATATATTTT	CASSPTGFRNTIYF
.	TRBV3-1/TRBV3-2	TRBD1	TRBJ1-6	TGTGCCAGCAGCCAGAGGACAGGGTCGGATTCACCCCTCCACTTT	CASSQRTGSDSPLHF